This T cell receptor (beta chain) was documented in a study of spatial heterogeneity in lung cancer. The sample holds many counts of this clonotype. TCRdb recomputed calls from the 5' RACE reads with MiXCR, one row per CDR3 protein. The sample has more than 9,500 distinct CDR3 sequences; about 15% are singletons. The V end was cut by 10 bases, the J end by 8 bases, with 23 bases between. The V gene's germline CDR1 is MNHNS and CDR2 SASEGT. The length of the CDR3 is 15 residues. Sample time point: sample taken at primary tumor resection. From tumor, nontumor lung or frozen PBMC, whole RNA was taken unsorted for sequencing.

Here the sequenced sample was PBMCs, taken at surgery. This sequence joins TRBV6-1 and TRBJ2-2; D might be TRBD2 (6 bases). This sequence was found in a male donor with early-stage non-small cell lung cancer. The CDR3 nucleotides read TGTGCCACGCACGACGGATCTCGCGGGGTTGGGGAGCTGTTTTTT. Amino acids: CATHDGSRGVGELFF.